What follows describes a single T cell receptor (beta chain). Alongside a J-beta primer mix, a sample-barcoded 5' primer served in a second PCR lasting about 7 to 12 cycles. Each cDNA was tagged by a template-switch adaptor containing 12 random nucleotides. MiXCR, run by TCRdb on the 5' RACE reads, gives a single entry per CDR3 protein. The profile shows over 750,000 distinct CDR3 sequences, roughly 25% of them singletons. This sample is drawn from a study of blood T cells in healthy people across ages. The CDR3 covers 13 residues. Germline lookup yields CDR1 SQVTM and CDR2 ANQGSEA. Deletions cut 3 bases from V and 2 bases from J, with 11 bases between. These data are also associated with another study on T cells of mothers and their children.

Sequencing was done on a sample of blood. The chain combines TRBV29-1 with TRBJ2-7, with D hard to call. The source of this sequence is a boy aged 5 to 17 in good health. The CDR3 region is CSVEGKVTYEQYF. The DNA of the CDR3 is TGCAGCGTTGAGGGGAAGGTCACCTACGAGCAGTACTTC.